This record covers a single T cell receptor beta chain. The sample comes from a study of blood T cell repertoires in COVID-19. As originally analysed: Reference gene primer amplification gave estimated nucleated cell counts. Sequenced by immunoSEQ multiplex PCR; TCRdb stores in-frame clones only, minus some. V, J and clone size are taken as reported in that table, and D and trimming were inferred from the DNA itself. The table lists 200,000 to 300,000 clones, 84% of them singletons. Germline V CDR1 and CDR2: SEHNR, FQNEAQ (reference sequence). V shed 5 bases and J shed 3 bases, with 10 bases lying between them. The length of the CDR3 is 13 residues.

The V call is TRBV7-9, the J call TRBJ1-2; D perhaps matches TRBD1 (5 bases). Input material: peripheral blood. The receptor was derived from a human donor in a cohort sampled during active COVID-19. The CDR3 reads CASSHQTDYGYTF. The CDR3 DNA reads TGTGCCAGCAGCCACCAGACAGACTATGGCTACACCTTC.